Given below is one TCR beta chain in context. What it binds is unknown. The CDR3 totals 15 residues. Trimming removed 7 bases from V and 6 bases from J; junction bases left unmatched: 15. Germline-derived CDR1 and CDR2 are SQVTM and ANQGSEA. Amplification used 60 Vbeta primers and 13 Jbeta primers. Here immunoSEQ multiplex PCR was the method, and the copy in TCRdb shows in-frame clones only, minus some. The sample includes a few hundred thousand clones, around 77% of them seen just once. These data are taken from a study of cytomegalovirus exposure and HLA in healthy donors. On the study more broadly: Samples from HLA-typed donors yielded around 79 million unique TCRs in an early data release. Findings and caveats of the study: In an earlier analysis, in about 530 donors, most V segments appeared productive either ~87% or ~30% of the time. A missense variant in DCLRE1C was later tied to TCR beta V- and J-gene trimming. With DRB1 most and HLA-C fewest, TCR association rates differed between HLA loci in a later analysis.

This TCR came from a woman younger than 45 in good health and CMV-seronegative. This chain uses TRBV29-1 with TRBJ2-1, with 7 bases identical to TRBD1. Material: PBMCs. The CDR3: CSGVTGPRPGNEQFF. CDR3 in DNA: TGCAGCGGTGTGACAGGGCCGCGACCGGGCAATGAGCAGTTCTTC.